This T cell receptor beta chain appears in the sequencing data of a study of blood T cell repertoires in COVID-19. Study-wide context: Acute-phase and convalescent COVID-19 samples originated in the United States, Italy and Spain. The analysed material was cDNA or gDNA that came from T cells, B-cell-depleted T cells, or PBMCs.

Authors' processing steps: Quantification of nucleated cells was approximated via reference gene primer amplification. Assay used: immunoSEQ multiplex PCR; TCRdb lists only in-frame clones, some missing. V and J calls and clone size come straight from that table; D and trimming were deduced from the DNA. The data hold approximately 120,000 clones, with approximately 82% observed a single time. The CDR3 runs 14 residues. V lost 8 bases and J 11 bases, leaving 19 bases between the germline ends. From germline, CDR1 is MDHEN and CDR2 SYDVKM. V is TRBV28 and J is TRBJ1-6; D remains ambiguous. Sequencing was carried out using peripheral blood. The clonotype comes from a man aged 60 to 69 with acute or convalescent COVID-19. CDR3 nucleotides: TGTGCCAGCCTAAGTTTGAGCGAAGGTCCACCCCTCCACTTT. It is translated as CASLSLSEGPPLHF.